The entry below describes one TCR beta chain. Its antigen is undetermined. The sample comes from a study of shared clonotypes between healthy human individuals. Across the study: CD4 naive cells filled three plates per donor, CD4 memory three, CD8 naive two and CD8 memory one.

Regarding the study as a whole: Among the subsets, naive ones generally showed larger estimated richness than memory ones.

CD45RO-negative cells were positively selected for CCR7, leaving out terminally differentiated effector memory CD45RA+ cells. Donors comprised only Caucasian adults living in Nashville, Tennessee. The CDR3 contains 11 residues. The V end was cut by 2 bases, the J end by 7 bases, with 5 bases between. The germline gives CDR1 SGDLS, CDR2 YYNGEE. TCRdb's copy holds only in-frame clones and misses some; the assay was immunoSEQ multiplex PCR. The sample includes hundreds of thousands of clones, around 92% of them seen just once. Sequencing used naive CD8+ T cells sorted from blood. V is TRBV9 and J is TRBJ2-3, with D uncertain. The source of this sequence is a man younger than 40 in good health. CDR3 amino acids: CASSVLNTQYF. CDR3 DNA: TGTGCCAGCAGCGTTTTAAATACGCAGTATTTT.